This entry lists 32 T cell receptor beta chains sequenced from one sample in a study of cytomegalovirus exposure and HLA in healthy donors. With 60 Vbeta and 13 Jbeta primers, the PCR was carried out. The data were produced by immunoSEQ multiplex PCR, yet TCRdb's version contains in-frame clones alone and is incomplete. The data show around 170,000 clones, with around three quarters seen just once and 1% held by the top ten. Sample: PBMCs. These receptors were taken from a woman in her fifties or sixties in good health and CMV-seropositive.

This clone has only one observation. The rearrangement links TRBV15 to TRBJ2-7; D might be TRBD1 (5 bases). V was trimmed by 1 base and J by 3 bases, leaving 13 bases between them. CDR1 and CDR2 (germline): LNHNV, YYDKDF (reference sequence). The CDR3 is 15 amino acids. The DNA of the CDR3 is TGTGCCACCAGCAGAGGGGCAGGGTGGAACTACGAGCAGTACTTC. Its protein is CATSRGAGWNYEQYF.

This chain uses TRBV28 with TRBJ2-7; weak D call: TRBD1 (6 bases). The CDR3 totals 13 residues. Germline V gene sequence: CDR1 MDHEN, CDR2 SYDVKM. V lost 7 bases and J lost 2, with 12 bases in between. The CDR3 reads CASTHRVTYEQYF. The CDR3 DNA follows: TGTGCCAGCACCCACAGGGTTACCTACGAGCAGTACTTC.

This clone was counted once. The CDR3 reads CASQTSGAPYEQYF. As DNA, the CDR3 is TGCGCCAGCCAGACTAGCGGTGCACCTTACGAGCAGTACTTC. The gene calls are TRBV5-1 and TRBJ2-7, with 9 bases fitting TRBD2. This CDR3 has 14 amino acids. CDR1 is SGHRS and CDR2 is YFSETQ in the germline V gene. Unmatched junction bases numbered 9, after V lost 7 bases and J lost 4 bases.

The chain uses TRBV11-2 and TRBJ2-2; D is ambiguous. This CDR3 contains 11 residues. CDR1 and CDR2 from the germline V gene are SGHAT and FQNNGV. Trimming took 6 bases from V and 9 from J, leaving 8 bases between them. CDR3 bases: TGTGCCAGCAGTTCTCGTCGGGAGCTGTTTTTT. Translation gives CASSSRRELFF.

This chain joins TRBV2 and TRBJ1-2, with TRBD1 matching 12 bases. V lost 7 bases and J lost 8; bases outside the gene matches: 5. Germline values: CDR1 SNHLY, CDR2 FYNNEI. This CDR3 is 13 amino acids long. The CDR3 nucleotides are TGTGCCAGCACGGGACAGGGGGCGGACGGCTACACCTTC. Translation: CASTGQGADGYTF.

The rearrangement uses TRBV19 and TRBJ2-7; 8 nucleotides line up with TRBD1. Germline V gene data show CDR1 as LNHDA and CDR2 as SQIVND (reference sequence). V shed 3 bases, J shed 5 bases, and the junction held 9 bases outside the gene matches. The CDR3 length is 15 residues. In nucleotides, the CDR3 is TGTGCCAGTAGTATTCCCGGGACAGGCCCCCACGAGCAGTACTTC. It is translated as CASSIPGTGPHEQYF.

V is TRBV7-2 and J is TRBJ1-2; 9 bases fit TRBD1. Germline loops: CDR1 SGHTA, CDR2 FQGNSA. J gave up 4 bases and V 4 bases, and 7 bases lay outside the gene matches. The length of the CDR3 is 15 residues. The CDR3 is CASSSPRDRVYGYTF. DNA of the CDR3: TGTGCCAGCAGCTCACCCCGGGACAGGGTCTATGGCTACACCTTC.

This chain uses TRBV19 with TRBJ2-7; 10 positions agree with TRBD1. The CDR3 consists of 14 residues. J lost 6 bases, V lost 5 bases, and 7 bases had no gene match. Germline-derived CDR1 and CDR2 are LNHDA and SQIVND (reference sequence). The CDR3 loop reads CASSWTGGDREQYF. CDR3 nucleotide sequence: TGTGCCAGTAGTTGGACAGGGGGAGACCGCGAGCAGTACTTC.

Here the CDR3 DNA reads TGTGCCAGCAGCTTGGTCCCCTCGGGGACTGAAGCTTTCTTT. This translates into CASSLVPSGTEAFF. V is TRBV5-6 and J is TRBJ1-1, with unresolved D. Germline CDR1 SGHDT, CDR2 YYEEEE. Trimming shortened V by 0 bases and J by 5 bases, and 11 bases separated the two germline ends. The CDR3 contains 14 residues.

The chain joins TRBV6-6 to TRBJ1-5, with 9 bases lining up with TRBD1. This CDR3 contains 14 residues. Per germline, CDR1 MNHNY and CDR2 SVGAGI (reference sequence). With 8 bases clipped from V and 5 bases from J, the junction kept 7 bases outside the gene matches. CDR3 protein: CASRDRVGDQPQHF. CDR3 sequence (DNA): TGTGCCAGCCGGGACAGGGTGGGAGATCAGCCCCAGCATTTT.

The chain links TRBV7-8 to TRBJ2-7, with 7 bases matching TRBD2. This CDR3 region has 16 residues. Trimming removed 3 bases from V and 7 bases from J; junction bases left unmatched: 15. Germline V lookup: CDR1 SGHVS, CDR2 FQNEAQ. The CDR3 is CASSFNPGLIGGEQYF. The CDR3 DNA follows: TGTGCCAGCAGCTTTAATCCAGGACTGATCGGGGGGGAGCAGTACTTC.

The CDR3 reads CASSTPTGTDTQYF. The CDR3 DNA sequence: TGTGCCAGCAGTACTCCTACGGGCACAGATACGCAGTATTTT. This rearrangement joins TRBV5-4 to TRBJ2-3; D remains ambiguous. The germline V gene has CDR1 SGHNT and CDR2 YYREEE (reference sequence). V gave up 5 bases and J gave up 1 base, with 11 bases separating them. The length of the CDR3 is 14 residues.

The rearrangement joins TRBV7-2 to TRBJ1-4; the D gene is possibly TRBD1 (6 bases). With 2 bases removed from V and 7 bases from J, the gap between germline ends came to 14 bases. The CDR3 runs 15 residues. CDR1 is SGHTA and CDR2 is FQGNSA in the germline V gene. The CDR3 loop is CASSLWGGPGEKLFF. CDR3 bases: TGTGCCAGCAGCTTATGGGGGGGGCCCGGTGAAAAACTGTTTTTT. The entire variable domain, with the rest obtained from reference TRBV7-2 and TRBJ1-4, is as follows: GAGVSQSPSNKVTEKGKDVELRCDPISGHTALYWYRQSLGQGLEFLIYFQGNSAPDKSGLPSDRFSAERTGGSVSTLTIQRTQQEDSAVYLCASSLWGGPGEKLFFGSGTQLSVL.

CDR3 DNA sequence: TGCGCCAGCAGCCAATTTCTCAGGAGGGCTGGCACAGATACGCAGTATTTT. Its protein is CASSQFLRRAGTDTQYF. The rearrangement links TRBV4-3 to TRBJ2-3, with D tentatively TRBD2 (6 bases). CDR1 LGHNA and CDR2 YSLEER come from the germline V gene. Trimming removed 2 bases at V and 1 base at J, with 16 bases between. The CDR3 spans 17 residues.

CDR3 DNA sequence: TGTGCCAGTAGTATGGCTTCAGCCCGCATGCGAGGCACTGAAGCTTTCTTT. This gives the protein CASSMASARMRGTEAFF. The chain recombines TRBV19 with TRBJ1-1; D is uncertain. CDR1 is LNHDA and CDR2 is SQIVND in the germline V gene (reference sequence). The V end lost 3 bases, the J end lost 4 bases, and 21 bases lay between the germline ends. The CDR3 sequence is 17 residues long.

This clone occurred a few times. This chain uses TRBV14 with TRBJ2-7, with a possible D match to TRBD1 (5 bases). This CDR3 has 14 residues. Trimming pared 2 bases from V and 7 bases from J, leaving 15 bases between. Germline loops: CDR1 SGHDN, CDR2 FVKESK. The CDR3 sequence: CASSQTGPTKEQYF. CDR3 sequence (DNA): TGTGCCAGCAGCCAAACAGGACCCACTAAGGAGCAGTACTTC.

This sequence joins TRBV15 and TRBJ2-5; weak D call: TRBD2 (5 bases). The CDR3 covers 13 residues. V was clipped by 1 base and J by 3 bases, with 6 bases between them. CDR1 is LNHNV and CDR2 is YYDKDF in the germline V gene (reference sequence). Written as DNA, the CDR3 is TGTGCCACCAGCAGAGTCGGGGAAGAGACCCAGTACTTC. As protein: CATSRVGEETQYF.

The chain links TRBV7-3 to TRBJ2-1; D is uncertain. V was shortened by 1 base and J by 1 base, with 11 bases between the two germline ends. The CDR3 runs 16 residues. CDR1 and CDR2 from the germline V gene are SGHTA and FQGTGA. CDR3 nucleotide sequence: TGTGCCAGCAGCTTAAATTCTGTAACATCCTACAATGAGCAGTTCTTC. It encodes CASSLNSVTSYNEQFF.

V and J are TRBV15 and TRBJ2-5, with D perhaps matching TRBD1 (6 bases). Gene TRBJ2-7 matches the end of the DNA better, so the J call may be wrong. The CDR3 has 14 amino acids. Germline V gives CDR1 LNHNV, CDR2 YYDKDF (reference sequence). The CDR3 bases are TGTGCCACCAGCAGAGTAACCGGACAGTACGAGCAGTACTTC. Translated, it gives CATSRVTGQYEQYF.

The chain combines TRBV5-4 with TRBJ2-2; 8 bases are a match to TRBD1. CDR3 length equals 17 residues. V lost 0 bases and J lost 2; bases outside the gene matches: 6. From germline, CDR1 is SGHNT and CDR2 YYREEE (reference sequence). CDR3 DNA: TGTGCCAGCAGCTTGGCGGGACAGGCCCACAACACCGGGGAGCTGTTTTTT. Protein sequence: CASSLAGQAHNTGELFF.

V usage is TRBV7-2 and J usage is TRBJ2-7; TRBD2 matches at 12 bases. Germline V lookup: CDR1 SGHTA, CDR2 FQGNSA. The CDR3 has 18 residues. V gave up 0 bases and J gave up 4 bases; unmatched junction bases: 10. CDR3 sequence: CASSLAYSRTSGIYEQYF. The CDR3 nucleotides read TGTGCCAGCAGCTTAGCATATAGTAGGACTAGCGGGATTTACGAGCAGTACTTC.

Points on this clone: It is unclear where the CDR3 begins or ends on the DNA, so no DNA is shown, and the CDR3 is as TCRdb lists it. The chain uses TRBV28 and TRBJ1-2; the DNA was not used to check the table's D call, TRBD1. Termini included, the CDR3 measures 15 amino acids. Germline loops: CDR1 MDHEN, CDR2 SYDVKM. CDR3 protein: CASSSSGQGLGGYTF.

This clone turned up a few times. The gene calls are TRBV7-2 and TRBJ1-1, with D uncertain. V was trimmed by 2 bases and J by 5 bases, leaving 15 bases between them. Looked up from germline, CDR1 is SGHTA and CDR2 is FQGNSA. CDR3 size: 15 residues. This chain's CDR3 is CASSLPTFRSTEAFF. The CDR3 region has the DNA TGTGCCAGCAGCTTACCGACTTTTAGGTCGACTGAAGCTTTCTTT.

This clone was picked up one time. The genes are TRBV29-1 and TRBJ1-5; possible D gene TRBD1, 6 bases. Per germline, CDR1 SQVTM and CDR2 ANQGSEA. The CDR3 spans 13 residues. Trimming shortened V by 7 bases and J by 0 bases, and 10 bases separated the two germline ends. The DNA of the CDR3 is TGCAGCGCCCGACAGGATAGCAATCAGCCCCAGCATTTT. Translation: CSARQDSNQPQHF.

This clone was observed once. The chain joins TRBV6-5 to TRBJ1-6; 7 bases are a match to TRBD1. V was pared by 2 bases and J by 7 bases, with 8 bases of the junction left unmatched. The CDR3 sequence is 16 residues long. CDR1 MNHEY and CDR2 SVGAGI come from the germline V gene. The CDR3 is CASSYRQGWGNSPLHF. The CDR3 DNA reads TGTGCCAGCAGTTACCGACAGGGATGGGGGAATTCACCCCTCCACTTT.

This sequence joins TRBV18 and TRBJ1-1; TRBD1 might be the D (6 bases). Germline CDR1 reads KGHSH; CDR2 reads LQKENI. The CDR3 extends over 18 amino acids. V lost 6 bases and J lost 3, with 26 bases in between. The CDR3, as DNA: TGTGCCAGCTCGCCTACGTCCAGGGGCCCACTGGGGGACACTGAAGCTTTCTTT. This codes for CASSPTSRGPLGDTEAFF.

V is TRBV11-2 and J is TRBJ2-7, with TRBD2 identical over 12 bases. Germline CDR1 is SGHAT and CDR2 is FQNNGV. This CDR3 region has 16 residues. Trimming removed 4 bases from V and 5 bases from J; junction bases left unmatched: 9. The CDR3 nucleotides are TGTGCCAGCAGCTCACGACTAGCGGGAGTCAAGCACGAGCAGTACTTC. It is translated as CASSSRLAGVKHEQYF.

This chain joins TRBV6-6 and TRBJ2-5; weak D call: TRBD1 (5 bases). The CDR3 covers 15 residues. V was clipped by 7 bases and J by 2 bases, with 17 bases between them. Germline CDR1 is MNHNY and CDR2 is SVGAGI (reference sequence). CDR3 sequence (DNA): TGTGCCAGCATACCCAGGGATCGTCCACAAGAGACCCAGTACTTC. Translated, it gives CASIPRDRPQETQYF.

This clone was seen just once. The chain has TRBV18 and TRBJ1-1, with 9 bases lining up with TRBD1. Losses at the gene ends were 4 bases for V and 4 bases for J; bases not matched to a gene: 7. CDR3 length: 15 residues. Germline assignment: CDR1 KGHSH and CDR2 LQKENI. The CDR3 DNA follows: TGTGCCAGCTCACGGAGGGACAGGGAGGGCACTGAAGCTTTCTTT. The encoded protein is CASSRRDREGTEAFF.

This clone was seen only once. This rearrangement joins TRBV11-3 to TRBJ1-6, with D possibly TRBD1 on 6 matching bases. Germline V lookup: CDR1 SGHNT, CDR2 YENEEA. This CDR3 has 14 amino acids. Trimming cost V 5 bases and J 7 bases, with 12 bases left between them. The CDR3 DNA sequence: TGTGCCAGCAGCCTTACAGGGTGGAATTCACCCCTCCACTTT. As protein: CASSLTGWNSPLHF.

The chain recombines TRBV27 with TRBJ2-3; TRBD2 aligns across 8 bases. This CDR3 is built from 16 residues. Germline loops: CDR1 MNHEY, CDR2 SMNVEV (reference sequence). The V gene end was trimmed by 9 bases and the J gene end by 0 bases; junction bases not matched to a gene: 11. The CDR3 DNA reads TGTGCCAGTTGCCGCCGGAGCGGGGGAAGCACAGATACGCAGTATTTT. Amino acids: CASCRRSGGSTDTQYF.

On this clone: Mismatch with germline at one junction end may stem from a read error. The rearrangement joins TRBV7-7 to TRBJ2-3; the match to TRBD2 covers 10 bases. In germline, CDR1 is SSHAT, CDR2 FNYEAQ (reference sequence). CDR3 size: 16 residues. Written as DNA, the CDR3 is TGTGCTAGCAGCCGCCTTACTAGCGGGGGCACAGATACGCAGTATTTT. Translating gives CASSRLTSGGTDTQYF.